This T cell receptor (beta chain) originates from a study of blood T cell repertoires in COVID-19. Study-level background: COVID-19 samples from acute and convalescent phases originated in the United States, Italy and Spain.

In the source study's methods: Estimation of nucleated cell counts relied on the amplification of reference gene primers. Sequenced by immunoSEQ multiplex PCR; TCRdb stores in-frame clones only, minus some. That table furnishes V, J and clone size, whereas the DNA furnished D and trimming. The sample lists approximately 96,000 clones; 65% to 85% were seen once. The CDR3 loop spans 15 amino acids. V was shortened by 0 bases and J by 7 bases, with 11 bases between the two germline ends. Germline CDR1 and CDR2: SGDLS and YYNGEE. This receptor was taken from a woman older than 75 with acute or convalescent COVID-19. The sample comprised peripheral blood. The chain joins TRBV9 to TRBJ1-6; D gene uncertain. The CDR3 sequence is CASSVVPGGNSPLHF. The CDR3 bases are TGTGCCAGCAGCGTAGTGCCAGGTGGGAATTCACCCCTCCACTTT.